In its sample, the clone carrying this TCR beta chain was seen a few times. Its antigen remains unidentified. This sample is part of a study of blood T cells in healthy people across ages. Donor samples were obtained from healthy Caucasian individuals from Russia, aged about 6 to 90. Study-level findings and limits: Lack of knowledge of donor CMV status possibly confounded expanded clonotype changes. In older individuals, TCR beta diversity per million T cells was lower, falling roughly linearly with age.

In germline, CDR1 is SQVTM, CDR2 ANQGSEA. V lost 7 bases and J lost 8, with 15 bases in between. The CDR3 covers 12 residues. Then a second PCR, running roughly 6 to 12 cycles, was carried out with a sample-barcoded 5' primer and a J-beta primer mix. TCRdb used MiXCR to reprocess the 5' RACE reads, holding one entry per CDR3 protein. The sample includes about 1.5 million distinct CDR3 sequences, about 42% of them seen just once. Material for sequencing was blood. This TCR derives from a young woman in good health. The rearrangement uses TRBV29-1 and TRBJ2-1; tentatively, D is TRBD2 (6 bases). DNA of the CDR3: TGCAGCGCTTGGGGAGGTTTAGATGAGCAGTTCTTC. It specifies CSAWGGLDEQFF.